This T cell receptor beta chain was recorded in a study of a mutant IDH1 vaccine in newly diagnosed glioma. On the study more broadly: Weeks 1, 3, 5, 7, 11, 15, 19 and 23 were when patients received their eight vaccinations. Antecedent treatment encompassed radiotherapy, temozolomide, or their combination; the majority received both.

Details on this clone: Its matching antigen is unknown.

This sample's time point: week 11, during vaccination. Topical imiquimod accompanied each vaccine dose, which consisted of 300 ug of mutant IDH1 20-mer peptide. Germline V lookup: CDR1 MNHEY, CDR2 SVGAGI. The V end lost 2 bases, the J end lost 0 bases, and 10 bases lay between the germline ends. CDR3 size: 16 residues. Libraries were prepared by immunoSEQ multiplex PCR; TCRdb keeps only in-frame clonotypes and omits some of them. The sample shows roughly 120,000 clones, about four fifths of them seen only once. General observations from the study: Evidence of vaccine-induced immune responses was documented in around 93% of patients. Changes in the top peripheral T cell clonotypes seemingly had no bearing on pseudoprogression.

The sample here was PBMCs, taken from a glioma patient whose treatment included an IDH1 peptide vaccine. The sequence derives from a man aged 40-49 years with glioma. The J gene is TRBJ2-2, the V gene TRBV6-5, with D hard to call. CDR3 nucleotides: TGTGCCAGCAGTTACAGGACCTCCGCGAACACCGGGGAGCTGTTTTTT. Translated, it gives CASSYRTSANTGELFF.